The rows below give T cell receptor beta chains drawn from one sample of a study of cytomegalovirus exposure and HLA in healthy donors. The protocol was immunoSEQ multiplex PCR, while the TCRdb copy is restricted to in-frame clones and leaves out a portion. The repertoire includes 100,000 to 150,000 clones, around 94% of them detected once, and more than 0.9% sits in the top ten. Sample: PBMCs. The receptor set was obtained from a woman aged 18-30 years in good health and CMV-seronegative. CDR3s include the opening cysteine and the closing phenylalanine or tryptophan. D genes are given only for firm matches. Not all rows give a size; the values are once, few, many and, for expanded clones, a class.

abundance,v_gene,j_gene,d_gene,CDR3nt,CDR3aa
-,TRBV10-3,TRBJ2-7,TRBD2,TGTGCCACCAGCCGGGGGGGCCGGAGCGAGCAGTACTTC,CATSRGGRSEQYF
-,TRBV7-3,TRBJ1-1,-,TGTGCCAGTGAGAGGGCGTTGAACACTGAAGCTTTCTTT,CASERALNTEAFF
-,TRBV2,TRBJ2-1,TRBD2,TGTGCCAGCAGTGGTCTTCAAGGCGGGAGGAATCGGGATGAGCAGTTCTTC,CASSGLQGGRNRDEQFF
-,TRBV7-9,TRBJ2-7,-,TGTGCCAGCAGCTTAGTGGGCAGTTACTACGAGCAGTACTTC,CASSLVGSYYEQYF
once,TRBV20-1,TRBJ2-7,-,TGCAGTGCCGGTTCGTACGAGCAGTACTTC,CSAGSYEQYF
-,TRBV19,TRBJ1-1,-,TGTGCCAGTAGCTACGGACAGCCTGAAGCTTTCTTT,CASSYGQPEAFF
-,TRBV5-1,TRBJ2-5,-,TGCGCCAGCAGCTTGGGTACAGTTCAAGAGACCCAGTACTTC,CASSLGTVQETQYF
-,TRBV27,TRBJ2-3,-,TGTGCCAGCAGTTTTGTCAGTGGGAGCCCAGATACGCAGTATTTT,CASSFVSGSPDTQYF
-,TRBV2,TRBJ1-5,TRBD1,TGTGCCAGCAGTGGGGACAGTACGAGCAATCAGCCCCAGCATTTT,CASSGDSTSNQPQHF
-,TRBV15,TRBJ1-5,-,TGTGCCACCAGCAGAGAGGGGGGGCAGGTCAATCAGCCCCAGCATTTT,CATSREGGQVNQPQHF
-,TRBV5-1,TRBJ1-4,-,TGCGCCAGCAAGGAGTCAGACAATGAAAAACTGTTTTTT,CASKESDNEKLFF
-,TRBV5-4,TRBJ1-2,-,TGTGCCAGCAGCTTGGTGGAGGGGCCTGGCTACACCTTC,CASSLVEGPGYTF
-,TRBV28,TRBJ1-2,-,TGTGCCAGCACCCCCTCTCAGGGCGTCTATGGCTACACCTTC,CASTPSQGVYGYTF
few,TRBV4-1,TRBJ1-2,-,TGCGCCAGCAGCCAAGAGTCACGGAGAGCTAACTATGGCTACACCTTC,CASSQESRRANYGYTF
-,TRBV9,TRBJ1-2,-,TGTGCCAGCAGCGCCTACTATGGCTACACCTTC,CASSAYYGYTF
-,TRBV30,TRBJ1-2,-,TGTGCCTGGACGGCGGCGTTTGGCTACACCTTC,CAWTAAFGYTF
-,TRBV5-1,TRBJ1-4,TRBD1,TGCGCCAGCAGCCCTGGGACAGGGTGGGAAAAACTGTTTTTT,CASSPGTGWEKLFF